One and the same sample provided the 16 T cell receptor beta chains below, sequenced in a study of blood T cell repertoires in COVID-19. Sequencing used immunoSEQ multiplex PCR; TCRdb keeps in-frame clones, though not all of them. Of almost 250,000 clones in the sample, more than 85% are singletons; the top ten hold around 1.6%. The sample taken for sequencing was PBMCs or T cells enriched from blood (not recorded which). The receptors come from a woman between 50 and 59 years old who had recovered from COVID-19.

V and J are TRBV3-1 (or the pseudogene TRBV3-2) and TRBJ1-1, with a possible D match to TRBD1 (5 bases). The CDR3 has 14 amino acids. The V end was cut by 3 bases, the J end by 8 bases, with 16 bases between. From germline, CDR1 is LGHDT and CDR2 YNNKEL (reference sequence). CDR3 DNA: TGTGCCAGCAGCCATTTCTGGGGGAGGGAAGAAGCTTTCTTT. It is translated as CASSHFWGREEAFF.

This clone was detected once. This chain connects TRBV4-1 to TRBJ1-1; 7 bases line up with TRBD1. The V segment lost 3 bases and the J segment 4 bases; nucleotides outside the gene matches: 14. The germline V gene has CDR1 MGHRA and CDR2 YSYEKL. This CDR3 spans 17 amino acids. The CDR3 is CASSHGQVGSVVTEAFF. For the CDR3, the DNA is TGCGCCAGCAGCCACGGACAGGTCGGCAGTGTGGTCACTGAAGCTTTCTTT.

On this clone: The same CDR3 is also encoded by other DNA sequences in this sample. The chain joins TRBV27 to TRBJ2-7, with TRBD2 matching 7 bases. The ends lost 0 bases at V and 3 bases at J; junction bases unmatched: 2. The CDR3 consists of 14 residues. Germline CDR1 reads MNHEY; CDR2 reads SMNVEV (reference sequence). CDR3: CASSLSSSGYEQYF. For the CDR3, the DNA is TGTGCCAGCAGTTTATCTTCTAGCGGCTACGAGCAGTACTTC.

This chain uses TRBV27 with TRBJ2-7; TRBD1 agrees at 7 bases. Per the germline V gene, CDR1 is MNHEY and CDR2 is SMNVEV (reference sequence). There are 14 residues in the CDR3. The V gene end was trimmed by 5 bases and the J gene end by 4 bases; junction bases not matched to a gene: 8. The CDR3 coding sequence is TGTGCCAGCAGTCAGCAGGGGACAGCTTACGAGCAGTACTTC. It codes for CASSQQGTAYEQYF.

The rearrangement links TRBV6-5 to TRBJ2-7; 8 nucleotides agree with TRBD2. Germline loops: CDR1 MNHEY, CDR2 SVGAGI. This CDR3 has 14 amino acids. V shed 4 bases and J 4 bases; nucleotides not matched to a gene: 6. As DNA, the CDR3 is TGTGCCAGCAGTTTCGCGGGAGGCTCGTACGAGCAGTACTTC. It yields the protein CASSFAGGSYEQYF.

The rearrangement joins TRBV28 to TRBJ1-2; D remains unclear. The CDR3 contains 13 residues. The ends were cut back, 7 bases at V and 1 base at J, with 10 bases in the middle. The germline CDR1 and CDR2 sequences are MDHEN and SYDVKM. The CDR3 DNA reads TGTGCCAGCACGTACACCTTTAACTATGGCTACACCTTC. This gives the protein CASTYTFNYGYTF.

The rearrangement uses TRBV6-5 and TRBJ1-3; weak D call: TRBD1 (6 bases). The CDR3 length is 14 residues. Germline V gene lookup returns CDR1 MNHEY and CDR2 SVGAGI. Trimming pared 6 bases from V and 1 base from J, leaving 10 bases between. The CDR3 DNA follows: TGTGCCAGCAGCGTAGGACAGTCTGGAAACACCATATATTTT. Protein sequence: CASSVGQSGNTIYF.

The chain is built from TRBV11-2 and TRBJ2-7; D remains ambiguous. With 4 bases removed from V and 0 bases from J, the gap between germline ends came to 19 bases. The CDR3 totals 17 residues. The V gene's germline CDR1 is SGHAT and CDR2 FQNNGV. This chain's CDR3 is CASSSATSPFSSYEQYF. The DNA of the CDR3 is TGTGCCAGCAGCTCCGCTACGAGCCCCTTTAGCTCCTACGAGCAGTACTTC.

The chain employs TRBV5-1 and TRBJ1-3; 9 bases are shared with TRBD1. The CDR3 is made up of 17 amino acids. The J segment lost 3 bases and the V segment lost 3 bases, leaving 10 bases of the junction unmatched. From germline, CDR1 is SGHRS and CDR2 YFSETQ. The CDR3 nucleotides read TGCGCCAGCAGCTGGGAGCTGAACAGGGGGCATGGAAACACCATATATTTT. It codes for CASSWELNRGHGNTIYF.

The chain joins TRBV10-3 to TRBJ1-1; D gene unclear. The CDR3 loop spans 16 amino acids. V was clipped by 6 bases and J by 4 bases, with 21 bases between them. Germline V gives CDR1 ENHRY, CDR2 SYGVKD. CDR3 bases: TGTGCCATCAGACTCCGGGAGGAAAGGGTGGGCACTGAAGCTTTCTTT. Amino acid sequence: CAIRLREERVGTEAFF.

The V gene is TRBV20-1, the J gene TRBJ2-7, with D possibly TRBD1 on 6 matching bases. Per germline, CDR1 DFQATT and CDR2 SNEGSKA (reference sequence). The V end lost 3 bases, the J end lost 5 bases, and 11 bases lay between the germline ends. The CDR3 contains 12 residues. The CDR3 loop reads CSASRGGDEQYF. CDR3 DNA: TGCAGTGCTAGTAGAGGGGGAGACGAGCAGTACTTC.

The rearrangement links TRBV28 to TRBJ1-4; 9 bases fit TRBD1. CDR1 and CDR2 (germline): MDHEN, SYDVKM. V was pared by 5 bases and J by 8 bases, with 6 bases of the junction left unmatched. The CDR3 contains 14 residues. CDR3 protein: CASSEGTGHEKLFF. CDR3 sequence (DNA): TGTGCCAGCAGTGAGGGGACAGGGCACGAAAAACTGTTTTTT.

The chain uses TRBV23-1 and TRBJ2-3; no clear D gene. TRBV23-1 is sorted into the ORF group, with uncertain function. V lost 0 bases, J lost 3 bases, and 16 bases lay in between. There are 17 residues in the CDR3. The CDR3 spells CASSQSLPLSYTDTQYF. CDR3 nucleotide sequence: TGCGCCAGCAGTCAATCTCTTCCCCTGTCCTATACAGATACGCAGTATTTT.

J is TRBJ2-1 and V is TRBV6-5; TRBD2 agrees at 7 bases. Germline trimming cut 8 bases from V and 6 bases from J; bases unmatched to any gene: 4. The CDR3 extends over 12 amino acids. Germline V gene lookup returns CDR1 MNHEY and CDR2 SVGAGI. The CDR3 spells CASAGAGNEQFF. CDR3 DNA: TGTGCCAGCGCGGGAGCGGGCAATGAGCAGTTCTTC.

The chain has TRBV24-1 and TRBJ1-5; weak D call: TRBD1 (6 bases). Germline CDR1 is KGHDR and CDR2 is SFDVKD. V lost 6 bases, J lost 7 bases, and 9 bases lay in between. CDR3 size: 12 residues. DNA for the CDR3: TGTGCCACCAGTACAGGGAACCAGCCCCAGCATTTT. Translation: CATSTGNQPQHF.

CDR3 coding DNA: TGTGCCAGCAGTTTTCTAGAGTCAGATACGCAGTATTTT. It translates to CASSFLESDTQYF. V usage is TRBV27 and J usage is TRBJ2-3; D unresolved. The V and J ends lost 3 bases and 4 bases respectively, with 8 bases between them. The germline V gene has CDR1 MNHEY and CDR2 SMNVEV (reference sequence). This CDR3 contains 13 residues.